The sequence of this TCR beta chain was determined in a study of PD-L1 blockade in urothelial cancer. Overall study context: Patients went on atezolizumab around 2014, receiving 1,200 mg intravenously every 3 weeks. About 85% of the roughly 30 patients were males with bladder-origin urothelial cancer. The median T cell count in blood samples was more than 110,000.

The CDR3 is made up of 14 amino acids. Spiked synthetic TCR analogs estimated absolute template abundance per PCR. Measured with immunoSEQ multiplex PCR; TCRdb has only the in-frame clones, and not every one. Among approximately 90,000 clones listed, around 83% were seen once. Time point of the sample: pretreatment peripheral blood. Sequencing was performed on PBMCs, taken around atezolizumab (anti-PD-L1) treatment. This TCR derives from a man in his 60s with urothelial cancer. V is TRBV21-1 and J is TRBJ1-3; TRBD1 reflects the table's D call only, with no check against the DNA. TRBV21-1 is shown as a pseudogene. DNA for the CDR3: TGTGCCAGCATTCTACAGGACTCTGGAAACACCATATATTTT. It yields the protein CASILQDSGNTIYF.